These 11 T cell receptor beta chains came from one sample sequenced in a study of Ad26.COV2.S vaccination and SARS-CoV-2 variants. Treatment meaning: 15 to 20 received Ad26.COV2.S at low or high dose, single or two shots; five or six received placebo; per-sample allocation not given. Sampling occurred on day 63 after the first vaccine or placebo injection. Sequencing used immunoSEQ multiplex PCR; TCRdb keeps in-frame clones, though not all of them. The data show about 350,000 clones, approximately 86% seen once. The sequencing used peripheral blood, collected in a trial of Ad26.COV2.S vaccine versus placebo. The source is a person between 18 and 65 years old who received the Ad26.COV2.S COVID-19 vaccine or a placebo.

This chain connects TRBV7-6 to TRBJ1-2; the D gene is possibly TRBD1 (5 bases). Trimming removed 6 bases from V and 0 bases from J, with 14 bases in between. The CDR3 runs to 15 residues. Germline V gene data show CDR1 as SGHVS and CDR2 as FNYEAQ. The chain's CDR3 is CASRALEGSNYGYTF. CDR3 DNA sequence: TGTGCCAGCAGGGCCTTGGAGGGGTCTAACTATGGCTACACCTTC.

The chain employs TRBV4-1 and TRBJ2-2; possible D gene TRBD2, 6 bases. Trimming removed 1 base from V and 5 bases from J, with 11 bases in between. In germline, CDR1 is MGHRA, CDR2 YSYEKL. The CDR3 extends over 15 amino acids. The CDR3 coding sequence is TGCGCCAGCAGCCAAGCGGCGGGACTGACCGGGGAGCTGTTTTTT. Protein product: CASSQAAGLTGELFF.

The chain is built from TRBV28 and TRBJ2-2; tentatively, D is TRBD1 (5 bases). V was shortened by 5 bases and J by 1 base, with 11 bases between the two germline ends. The germline gives CDR1 MDHEN, CDR2 SYDVKM. The CDR3 is 15 amino acids. CDR3 DNA: TGTGCCAGCAGTCCCTACAGGAGGAACACCGGGGAGCTGTTTTTT. Protein sequence: CASSPYRRNTGELFF.

The V call is TRBV3-1 (or the pseudogene TRBV3-2), the J call TRBJ2-1, with D perhaps matching TRBD2 (5 bases). The CDR3 is 12 amino acids. V lost 2 bases, J lost 12 bases, and 11 bases lay in between. The V gene's germline CDR1 is LGHDT and CDR2 YNNKEL (reference sequence). Written as DNA, the CDR3 is TGTGCCAGCAGCCAAAACGGGGATGGGCAGTTCTTC. Protein product: CASSQNGDGQFF.

The genes are TRBV30 and TRBJ2-5; 10 nucleotides agree with TRBD2. After removal of 0 bases from V and 4 bases from J, the junction contained 5 bases not matched to a gene. The CDR3 covers 15 residues. Germline lookup yields CDR1 GTSNPN and CDR2 SVGIG (reference sequence). DNA for the CDR3: TGTGCCTGGAGTGTGCAAGCGGGAGGGTTAGAGACCCAGTACTTC. Protein sequence: CAWSVQAGGLETQYF.

Only a few counts were recorded for this clone. This rearrangement joins TRBV9 to TRBJ2-7; weak D call: TRBD2 (6 bases). The germline CDR1 and CDR2 sequences are SGDLS and YYNGEE. The CDR3 sequence is 15 residues long. V lost 1 base and J 2 bases, leaving 13 bases between the germline ends. CDR3 sequence reads: CASSVNPSDPYEQYF. The CDR3 DNA sequence: TGTGCCAGCAGCGTAAATCCTAGCGATCCCTACGAGCAGTACTTC.

V gene TRBV7-9 combines with J gene TRBJ2-3; 7 bases line up with TRBD2. Germline CDR1 and CDR2: SEHNR and FQNEAQ (reference sequence). The ends lost 5 bases at V and 0 bases at J; junction bases unmatched: 5. CDR3 size: 15 residues. In nucleotides, the CDR3 is TGTGCCAGCAGCCCTAGCGGATCTAGCACAGATACGCAGTATTTT. It is translated as CASSPSGSSTDTQYF.

The V and J genes are TRBV19 and TRBJ2-5; the match to TRBD1 covers 7 bases. After removal of 4 bases from V and 4 bases from J, the junction contained 6 bases not matched to a gene. CDR1 is LNHDA and CDR2 is SQIVND in the germline V gene (reference sequence). This CDR3 spans 14 amino acids. The chain's CDR3 is CASSTSGTAETQYF. In DNA form, the CDR3 reads TGTGCCAGTAGTACCTCCGGGACAGCAGAGACCCAGTACTTC.

CDR3 loop: CASSQDTNRLTGGGELFF. The CDR3 region has the DNA TGCGCCAGCAGCCAAGATACAAACAGGCTTACAGGTGGCGGGGAGCTGTTTTTT. The chain has TRBV4-3 and TRBJ2-2; D perhaps matches TRBD1 (5 bases). Germline lookup yields CDR1 LGHNA and CDR2 YSLEER. The CDR3 length is 18 residues. With 0 bases removed from V and 7 bases from J, the gap between germline ends came to 21 bases.

This sequence joins TRBV7-2 and TRBJ2-7; unclear D gene. The length of the CDR3 is 12 residues. Deletions cut 3 bases from V and 1 base from J, with 4 bases between. CDR1 SGHTA and CDR2 FQGNSA come from the germline V gene. CDR3 protein: CASSLMSYEQYF. The CDR3 DNA reads TGTGCCAGCAGCTTGATGTCCTACGAGCAGTACTTC.

The J gene is TRBJ1-1, the V gene TRBV28; maybe TRBD1 (5 bases). The CDR3 covers 13 residues. The V gene's germline CDR1 is MDHEN and CDR2 SYDVKM. Trimming removed 8 bases at V and 6 bases at J, with 16 bases between. CDR3 coding DNA: TGTGCCAGCGGGGGGTTGGGATCGTCTGAAGCTTTCTTT. The encoded protein is CASGGLGSSEAFF.